The 7 T cell receptor beta chains presented below share a single source sample, sequenced in a study of blood T cell repertoires in COVID-19. Produced via immunoSEQ multiplex PCR; TCRdb's table is partial and in-frame only. Here the sample spans about 180,000 clones, roughly 88% being singletons. The sequenced sample was peripheral blood. These receptors came from a man in his 60s with acute or convalescent COVID-19.

V gene TRBV6-6 combines with J gene TRBJ1-2, with D possibly TRBD1 on 5 matching bases. The V end lost 0 bases, the J end lost 6 bases, and 8 bases lay between the germline ends. There are 13 residues in the CDR3. Looked up from germline, CDR1 is MNHNY and CDR2 is SVGAGI (reference sequence). CDR3 loop: CASSYSGGDGYTF. CDR3 DNA sequence: TGTGCCAGCAGTTACTCAGGAGGGGATGGCTACACCTTC.

The chain carries TRBV28 and TRBJ2-6; D perhaps matches TRBD1 (5 bases). CDR3 size: 16 residues. Germline loops: CDR1 MDHEN, CDR2 SYDVKM. V was clipped by 10 bases and J by 0 bases, with 16 bases between them. The CDR3 DNA reads TGTGCCACTGATTTGGGGCCCTACTCTGGGGCCAACGTCCTGACTTTC. Translated, it gives CATDLGPYSGANVLTF. Filled out from reference TRBV28 and TRBJ2-6, the complete variable domain reads DVKVTQSSRYLVKRTGEKVFLECVQDMDHENMFWYRQDPGLGLRLIYFSYDVKMKEKGDIPEGYSVSREKKERFSLILESASTNQTSMYLCATDLGPYSGANVLTFGAGSRLTVL.

This clone has only a few counts. The chain couples TRBV7-3 to TRBJ1-6; 7 bases fit TRBD1. J lost 8 bases, V lost 6 bases, and 10 bases had no gene match. This CDR3 contains 15 residues. Germline V gene lookup returns CDR1 SGHTA and CDR2 FQGTGA. As DNA, the CDR3 is TGTGCCAGCAGTCCTACAGGGGAAAGGGATTCACCCCTCCACTTT. It yields the protein CASSPTGERDSPLHF.

The genes are TRBV27 and TRBJ2-1; the match to TRBD2 covers 15 bases. The CDR3 consists of 19 residues. Germline-derived CDR1 and CDR2 are MNHEY and SMNVEV (reference sequence). V trimming: 4 bases; J trimming: 7 bases; junction bases outside the gene matches: 14. CDR3 sequence (DNA): TGTGCCAGCAGTTCAAGACGGACTAGCGGGAGGGCCATGGGAAATGAGCAGTTCTTC. It specifies CASSSRRTSGRAMGNEQFF.

The chain is built from TRBV9 and TRBJ1-1; D is unclear. Deletions cut 0 bases from V and 6 bases from J, with 9 bases between. The CDR3 covers 13 residues. Germline V lookup: CDR1 SGDLS, CDR2 YYNGEE. The CDR3 bases are TGTGCCAGCAGCGTAGATCTCCGGGCTGAAGCTTTCTTT. It codes for CASSVDLRAEAFF.

This clone was observed a single time. The chain joins TRBV5-1 to TRBJ2-1; D may be TRBD2 (6 bases). The ends were cut back, 4 bases at V and 10 bases at J, with 18 bases in the middle. CDR1 and CDR2 (germline): SGHRS, YFSETQ. The CDR3 extends over 14 amino acids. DNA of the CDR3: TGCGCCAGCAGCGCACTGACTAGTCGGTCCGAGCAGTTCTTC. Its protein is CASSALTSRSEQFF.

This chain links TRBV29-1 with TRBJ2-7; 7 bases map to TRBD1. The CDR3 sequence is 12 residues long. V lost 6 bases and J lost 4; bases outside the gene matches: 6. The germline V gene has CDR1 SQVTM and CDR2 ANQGSEA. The CDR3 region has the DNA TGCAGCGTCTCGTCCAGGGGGTACGAGCAGTACTTC. This codes for CSVSSRGYEQYF.